The TCR beta chain under discussion was sequenced for a study of T cell responses to AZD1222 COVID-19 vaccine. The CDR3 spans 17 residues. Germline CDR1 MNHGY, CDR2 SVAAGI. V was pared by 6 bases and J by 4 bases, with 14 bases of the junction left unmatched. Using immunoSEQ multiplex PCR, the repertoire was profiled, and TCRdb retains in-frame clones only, with some absent. The sample lists under 95,000 clones; 80% to 90% were seen once. In regard to this clone: Its antigen is not identified.

Study-level points and caveats: Seropositive at baseline were only a handful of AZD1222 recipients. Repertoires were sampled only after the peak T cell response. Clonal diversity was possibly underestimated, and white British individuals and females predominated among donors.

This rearrangement joins TRBV6-9 to TRBJ1-3; TRBD1 matches 8 bases. Sequencing was performed on peripheral blood, taken on day 0 of AZD1222 vaccination. The receptor's source is an adult in good health. The CDR3 region has the DNA TGTGCCAGCAGCAAAACAGGGGGGTTTCGAAGAGGAAACACCATATATTTT. It specifies CASSKTGGFRRGNTIYF.